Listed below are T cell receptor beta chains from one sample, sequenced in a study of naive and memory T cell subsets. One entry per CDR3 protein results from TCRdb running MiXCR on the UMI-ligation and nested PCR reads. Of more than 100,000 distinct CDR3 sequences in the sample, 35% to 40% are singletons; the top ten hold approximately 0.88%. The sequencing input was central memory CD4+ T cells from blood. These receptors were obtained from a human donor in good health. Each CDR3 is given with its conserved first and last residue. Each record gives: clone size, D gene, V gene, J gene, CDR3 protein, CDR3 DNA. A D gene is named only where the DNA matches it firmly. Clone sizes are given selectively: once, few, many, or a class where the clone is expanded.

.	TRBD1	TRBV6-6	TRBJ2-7	CASSFDRGTQYF	TGTGCCAGCAGTTTCGACAGGGGTACGCAGTACTTC
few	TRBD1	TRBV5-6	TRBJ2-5	CASSRGQGETQYF	TGTGCCAGCAGCCGCGGACAGGGCGAGACCCAGTACTTC
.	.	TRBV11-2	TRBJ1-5	CASSLGRNQPQHF	TGTGCCAGCAGCCTAGGGAGAAATCAGCCCCAGCATTTT
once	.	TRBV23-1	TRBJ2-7	CASSPAPSSGTQAWTLKAEQYF	TGCGCCAGCAGTCCCGCACCCTCCTCCGGGACACAGGCATGGACCCTCAAGGCGGAGCAGTACTTC
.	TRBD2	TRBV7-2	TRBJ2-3	CASSQGAGGSYTDTQYF	TGTGCCAGCAGCCAAGGAGCGGGAGGGTCATACACAGATACGCAGTATTTT
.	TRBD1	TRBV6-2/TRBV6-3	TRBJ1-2	CASKGTGAVGYTF	TGTGCCAGCAAAGGGACAGGAGCTGTGGGCTACACCTTC
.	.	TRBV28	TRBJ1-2	CASSPREINYGYTF	TGTGCCAGCAGTCCCAGGGAGATTAACTATGGCTACACCTTC
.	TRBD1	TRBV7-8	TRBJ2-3	CASSLVRTGDTQYF	TGTGCCAGCAGCTTAGTAAGGACAGGGGATACGCAGTATTTT
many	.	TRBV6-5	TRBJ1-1	CASSLTGAEAFF	TGTGCCAGCAGTTTGACAGGCGCTGAAGCTTTCTTT
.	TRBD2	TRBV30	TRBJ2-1	CAWSLGTSGSYEQFF	TGTGCCTGGAGCCTCGGGACTAGCGGGAGTTATGAGCAGTTCTTC
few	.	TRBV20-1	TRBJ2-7	CSADDRRHYEQYF	TGCAGTGCCGATGACAGGAGACATTACGAGCAGTACTTC
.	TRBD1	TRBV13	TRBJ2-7	CASSLWTGLSYEQYF	TGTGCCAGCAGCTTATGGACAGGGCTCTCCTACGAGCAGTACTTC
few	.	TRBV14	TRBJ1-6	CASSQQIMNSPLHF	TGTGCCAGCAGCCAGCAAATAATGAATTCACCCCTCCACTTT
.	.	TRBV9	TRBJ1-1	CASSVGAGERGTEAFF	TGTGCCAGCAGCGTAGGCGCAGGGGAACGAGGCACTGAAGCTTTCTTT
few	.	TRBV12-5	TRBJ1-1	CASGLASGNTEAFF	TGTGCTAGTGGTTTGGCGTCAGGGAACACTGAAGCTTTCTTT
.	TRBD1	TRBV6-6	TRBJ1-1	CASSRQGARNTEAFF	TGTGCCAGCAGTAGGCAGGGGGCGAGGAACACTGAAGCTTTCTTT
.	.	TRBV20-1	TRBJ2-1	CSADSVIPGSYNEQFF	TGCAGTGCCGACTCCGTGATCCCTGGCTCCTACAATGAGCAGTTCTTC
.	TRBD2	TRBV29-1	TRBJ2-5	CSAGALAGFQETQYF	TGCAGCGCTGGGGCGCTAGCGGGTTTCCAAGAGACCCAGTACTTC
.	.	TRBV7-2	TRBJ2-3	CASSGRGRGIDTQYF	TGTGCCAGCAGCGGGCGGGGGCGAGGTATAGATACGCAGTATTTT
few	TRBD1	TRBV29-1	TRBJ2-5	CSAEQGAGETQYF	TGCAGCGCAGAACAGGGGGCAGGGGAGACCCAGTACTTC
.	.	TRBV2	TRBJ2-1	CASSVGGRGGEQFF	TGTGCCAGCAGTGTGGGTGGGAGAGGGGGTGAGCAGTTCTTC
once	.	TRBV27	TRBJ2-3	CASSPIEGPPWHTQYF	TGTGCCAGCAGTCCCATAGAGGGCCCACCGTGGCATACGCAGTATTTT
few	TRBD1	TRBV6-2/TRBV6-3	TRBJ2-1	CATRTGNEQFF	TGTGCCACCCGGACAGGGAATGAGCAGTTCTTC
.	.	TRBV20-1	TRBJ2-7	CSARDDSRNAGGEQYF	TGCAGTGCTAGAGATGACTCGAGGAACGCTGGGGGCGAGCAGTACTTC
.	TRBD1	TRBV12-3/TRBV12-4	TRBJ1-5	CASSRQGYQPQHF	TGTGCCAGCAGTCGACAGGGCTATCAGCCCCAGCATTTT
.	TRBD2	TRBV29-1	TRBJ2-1	CSVASSGIGEQFF	TGCAGCGTTGCCTCCAGCGGGATTGGTGAGCAGTTCTTC
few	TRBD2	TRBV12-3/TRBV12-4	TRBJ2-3	CASSSTSGRIIIDTQYF	TGTGCCAGCAGTTCCACTAGCGGGAGGATCATCATCGATACGCAGTATTTT
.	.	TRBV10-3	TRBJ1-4	CAISDPAGQLNEKLFF	TGTGCCATCAGTGACCCAGCAGGGCAACTTAATGAAAAACTGTTTTTT
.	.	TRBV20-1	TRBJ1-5	CSARDMANWGNQPQHF	TGCAGTGCTAGAGATATGGCAAATTGGGGCAATCAGCCCCAGCATTTT